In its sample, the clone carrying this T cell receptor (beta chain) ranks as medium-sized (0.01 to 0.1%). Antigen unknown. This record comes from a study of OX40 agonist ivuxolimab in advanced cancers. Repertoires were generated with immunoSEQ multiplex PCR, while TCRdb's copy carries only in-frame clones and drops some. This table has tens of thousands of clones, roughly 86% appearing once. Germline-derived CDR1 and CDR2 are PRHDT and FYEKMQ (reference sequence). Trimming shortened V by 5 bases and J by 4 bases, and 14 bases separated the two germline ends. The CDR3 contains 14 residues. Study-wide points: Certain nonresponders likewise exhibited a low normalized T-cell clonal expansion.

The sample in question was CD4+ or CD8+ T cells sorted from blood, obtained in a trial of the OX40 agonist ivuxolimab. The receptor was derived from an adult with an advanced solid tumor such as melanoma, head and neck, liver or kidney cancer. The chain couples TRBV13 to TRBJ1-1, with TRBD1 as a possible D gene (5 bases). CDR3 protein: CASSPRRAGTEAFF. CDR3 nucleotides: TGTGCCAGCAGCCCCCGCAGGGCAGGCACTGAAGCTTTCTTT.